The clone carrying this T cell receptor (beta chain) is categorized as medium-sized (0.01 to 0.1%). The sample comes from a study of T cell repertoires in ileal Crohn's disease. Study-level background: Operated complications were stricturing disease (roughly 60%) and penetrating disease (about 39%). About half of patients got postoperative therapy: approximately twelve thiopurines, approximately 18 anti-TNF.

The V gene lost 5 bases and the J gene lost 2 bases, with 13 bases spanning the gap. CDR1 is LNHNV, CDR2 YYDKDF, per germline (reference sequence). The CDR3 is 15 residues long. Generated by immunoSEQ multiplex PCR, the TCRdb table keeps only in-frame clones and is missing some. Counted here are about 8,200 clones, 60% to 80% occurring once; the ten biggest clones make up around 8%. Material for sequencing was ileal tissue. The chain links TRBV15 to TRBJ1-5; D unresolved. This clonotype was sampled from an adult with Crohn's disease. The DNA for the CDR3 is TGTGCCACCAGCCTTTCGGGGAAGGGCAATCAGCCCCAGCATTTT. The encoded protein is CATSLSGKGNQPQHF.